The entry below gives a single T cell receptor beta chain sequence along with its context. Its target is not known. TCRdb's copy holds only in-frame clones and misses some; the assay was immunoSEQ multiplex PCR. There are about 120,000 clones in the sample; approximately 95% occur only once, and 0.095% to 0.15% lies in the top ten. The data originate from a study of graft-versus-host responses after intestinal transplantation. Looked up from germline, CDR1 is SGDLS and CDR2 is YYNGEE. The CDR3 totals 14 residues. The V end lost 1 base, the J end lost 6 bases, and 12 bases lay between the germline ends.

Here the sequenced sample was unstimulated CD4+ T cells sorted from spleen or lymph node cells, taken before intestinal transplant. The rearrangement links TRBV9 to TRBJ2-3; D call uncertain. This clonotype was sampled from a human donor who received an intestinal transplant. The CDR3 DNA is TGTGCCAGCAGCGTAAGGCGAAGTGGGGATACGCAGTATTTT. This translates into CASSVRRSGDTQYF.